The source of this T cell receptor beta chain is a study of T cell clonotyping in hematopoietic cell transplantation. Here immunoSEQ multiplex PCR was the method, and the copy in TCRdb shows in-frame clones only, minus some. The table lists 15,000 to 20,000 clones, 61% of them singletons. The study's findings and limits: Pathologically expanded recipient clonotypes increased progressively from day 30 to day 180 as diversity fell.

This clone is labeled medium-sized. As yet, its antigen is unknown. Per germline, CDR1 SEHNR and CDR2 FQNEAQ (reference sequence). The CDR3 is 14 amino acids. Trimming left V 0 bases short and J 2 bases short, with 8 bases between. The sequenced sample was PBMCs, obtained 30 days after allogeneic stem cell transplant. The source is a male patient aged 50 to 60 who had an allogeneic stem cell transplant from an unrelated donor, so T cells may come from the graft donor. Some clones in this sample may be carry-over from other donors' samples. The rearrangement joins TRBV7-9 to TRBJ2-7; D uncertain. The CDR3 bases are TGTGCCAGCAGCTTAGCGTCGGCGGCCTACGAGCAGTACTTC. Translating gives CASSLASAAYEQYF. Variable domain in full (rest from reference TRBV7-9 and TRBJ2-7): DTGVSQNPRHKITKRGQNVTFRCDPISEHNRLYWYRQTLGQGPEFLTYFQNEAQLEKSRLLSDRFSAERPKGSFSTLEIQRTEQGDSAMYLCASSLASAAYEQYFGPGTRLTVT.